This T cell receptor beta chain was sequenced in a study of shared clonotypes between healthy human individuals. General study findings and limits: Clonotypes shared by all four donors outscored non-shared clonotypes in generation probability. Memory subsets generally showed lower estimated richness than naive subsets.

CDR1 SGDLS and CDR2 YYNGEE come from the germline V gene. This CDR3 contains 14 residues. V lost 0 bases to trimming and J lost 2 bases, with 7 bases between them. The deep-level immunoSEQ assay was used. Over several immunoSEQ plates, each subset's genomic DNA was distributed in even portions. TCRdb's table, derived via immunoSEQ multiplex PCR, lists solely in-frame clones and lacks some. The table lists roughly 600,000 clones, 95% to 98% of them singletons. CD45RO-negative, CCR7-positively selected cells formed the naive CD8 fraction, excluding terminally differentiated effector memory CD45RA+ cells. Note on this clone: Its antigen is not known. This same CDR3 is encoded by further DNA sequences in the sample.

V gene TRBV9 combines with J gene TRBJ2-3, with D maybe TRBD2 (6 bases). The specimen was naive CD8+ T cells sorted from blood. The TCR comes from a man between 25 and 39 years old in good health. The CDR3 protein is CASSVAGVTDTQYF. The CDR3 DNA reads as TGTGCCAGCAGCGTAGCGGGAGTCACAGATACGCAGTATTTT. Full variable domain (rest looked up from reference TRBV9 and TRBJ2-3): DSGVTQTPKHLITATGQRVTLRCSPRSGDLSVYWYQQSLDQGLQFLIQYYNGEERAKGNILERFSAQQFPDLHSELNLSSLELGDSALYFCASSVAGVTDTQYFGPGTRLTVL.